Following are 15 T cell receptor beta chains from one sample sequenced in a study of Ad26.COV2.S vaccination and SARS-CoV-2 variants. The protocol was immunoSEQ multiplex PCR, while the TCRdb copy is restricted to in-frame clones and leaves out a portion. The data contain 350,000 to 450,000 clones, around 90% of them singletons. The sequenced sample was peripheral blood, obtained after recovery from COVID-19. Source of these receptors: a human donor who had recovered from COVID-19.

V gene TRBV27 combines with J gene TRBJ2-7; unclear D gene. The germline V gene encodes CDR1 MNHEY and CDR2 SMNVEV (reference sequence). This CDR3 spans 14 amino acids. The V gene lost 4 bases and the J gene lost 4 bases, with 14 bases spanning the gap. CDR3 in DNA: TGTGCCAGCAGTTCACCTATTAAAGGGTACGAGCAGTACTTC. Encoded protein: CASSSPIKGYEQYF.

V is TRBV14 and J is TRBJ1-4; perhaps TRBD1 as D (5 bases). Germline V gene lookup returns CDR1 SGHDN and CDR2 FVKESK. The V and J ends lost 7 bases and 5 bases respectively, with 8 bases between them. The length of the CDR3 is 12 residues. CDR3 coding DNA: TGTGCCAGCAACCGACAGAATGAAAAACTGTTTTTT. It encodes CASNRQNEKLFF.

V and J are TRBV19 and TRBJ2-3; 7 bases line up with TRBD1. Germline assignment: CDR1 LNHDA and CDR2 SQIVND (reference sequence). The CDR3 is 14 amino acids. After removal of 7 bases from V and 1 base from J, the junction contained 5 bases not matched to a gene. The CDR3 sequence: CASKGGPRTDTQYF. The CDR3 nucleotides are TGTGCCAGTAAAGGGGGCCCACGCACAGATACGCAGTATTTT.

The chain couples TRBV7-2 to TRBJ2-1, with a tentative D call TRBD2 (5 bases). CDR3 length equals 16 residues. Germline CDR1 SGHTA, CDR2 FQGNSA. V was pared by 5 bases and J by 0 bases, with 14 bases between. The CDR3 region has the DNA TGTGCCAGCAGCCCCGGAGGCTGGCCCTCCTACAATGAGCAGTTCTTC. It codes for CASSPGGWPSYNEQFF.

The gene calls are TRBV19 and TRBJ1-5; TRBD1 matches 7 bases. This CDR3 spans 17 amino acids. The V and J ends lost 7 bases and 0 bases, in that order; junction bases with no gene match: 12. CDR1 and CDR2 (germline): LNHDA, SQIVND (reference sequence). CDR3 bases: TGTGCCAGTACTCACAGACAGGGTCCTAATAGCAATCAGCCCCAGCATTTT. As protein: CASTHRQGPNSNQPQHF.

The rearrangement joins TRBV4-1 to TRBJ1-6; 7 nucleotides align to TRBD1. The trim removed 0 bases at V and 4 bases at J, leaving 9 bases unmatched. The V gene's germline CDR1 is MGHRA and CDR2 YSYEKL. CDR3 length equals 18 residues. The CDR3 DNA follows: TGCGCCAGCAGCCAAGATAGCCGCAGGGGGGAATATAATTCACCCCTCCACTTT. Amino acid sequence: CASSQDSRRGEYNSPLHF.

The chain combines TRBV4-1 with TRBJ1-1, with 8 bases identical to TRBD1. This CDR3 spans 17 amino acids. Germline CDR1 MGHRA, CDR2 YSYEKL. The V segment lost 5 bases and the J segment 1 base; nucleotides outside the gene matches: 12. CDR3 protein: CASSFYSTGDTNTEAFF. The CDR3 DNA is TGCGCCAGCAGCTTTTACTCGACAGGGGACACGAACACTGAAGCTTTCTTT.

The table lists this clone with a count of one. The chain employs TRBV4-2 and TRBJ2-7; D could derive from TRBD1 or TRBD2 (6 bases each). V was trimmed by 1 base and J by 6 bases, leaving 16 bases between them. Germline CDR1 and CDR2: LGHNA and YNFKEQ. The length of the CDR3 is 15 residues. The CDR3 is CASSQGAGGRAEQYF. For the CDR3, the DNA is TGTGCCAGCAGCCAAGGAGCCGGGGGCAGGGCCGAGCAGTACTTC.

CDR3 sequence (DNA): TGTGCCAGCAGCCCCGGTAGCAATCAGCCCCAGCATTTT. Its translation is CASSPGSNQPQHF. The chain uses TRBV6-2 or TRBV6-3 and TRBJ1-5; no firm D call. This CDR3 is built from 13 residues. CDR1 is MNHEY and CDR2 is SVGEGT in the germline V gene. Trimming took off 6 bases at V and 0 bases at J, with 6 bases between the two ends.

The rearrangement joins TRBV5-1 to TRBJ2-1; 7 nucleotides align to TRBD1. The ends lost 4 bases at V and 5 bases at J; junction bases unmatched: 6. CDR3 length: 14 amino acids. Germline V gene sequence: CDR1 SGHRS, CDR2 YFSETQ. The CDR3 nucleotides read TGCGCCAGCAGCGTCCCTGGACAGGACAATGAGCAGTTCTTC. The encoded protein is CASSVPGQDNEQFF.

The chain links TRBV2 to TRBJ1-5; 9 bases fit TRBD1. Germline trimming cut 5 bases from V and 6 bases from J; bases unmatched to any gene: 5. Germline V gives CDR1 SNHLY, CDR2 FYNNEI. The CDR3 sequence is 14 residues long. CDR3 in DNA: TGTGCCAGCAGTCAAGACAGGGGGAGTCAGCCCCAGCATTTT. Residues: CASSQDRGSQPQHF.

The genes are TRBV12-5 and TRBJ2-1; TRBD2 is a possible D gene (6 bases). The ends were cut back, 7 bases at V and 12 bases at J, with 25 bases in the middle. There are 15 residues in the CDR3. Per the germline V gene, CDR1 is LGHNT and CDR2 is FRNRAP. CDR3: CASVARYGGAEGQFF. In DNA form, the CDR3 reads TGTGCTAGTGTCGCAAGGTATGGGGGAGCGGAGGGGCAGTTCTTC.

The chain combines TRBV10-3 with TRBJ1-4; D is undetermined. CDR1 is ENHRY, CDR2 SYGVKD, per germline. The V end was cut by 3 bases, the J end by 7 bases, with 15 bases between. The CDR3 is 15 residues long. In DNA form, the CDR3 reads TGTGCCATCAGTGAAACGGTGAATTGGGGTGAAAAACTGTTTTTT. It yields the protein CAISETVNWGEKLFF.

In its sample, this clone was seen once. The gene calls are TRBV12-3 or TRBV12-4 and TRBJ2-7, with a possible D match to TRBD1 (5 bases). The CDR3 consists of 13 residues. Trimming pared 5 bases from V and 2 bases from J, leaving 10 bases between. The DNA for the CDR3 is TGTGCCAGCAGTCCGACAGAAACCTACGAGCAGTACTTC. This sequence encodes CASSPTETYEQYF.

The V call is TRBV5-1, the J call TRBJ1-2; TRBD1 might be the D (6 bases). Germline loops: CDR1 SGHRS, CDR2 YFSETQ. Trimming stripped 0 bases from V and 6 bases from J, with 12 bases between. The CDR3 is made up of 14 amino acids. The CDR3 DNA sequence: TGCGCCAGCAGCTTGGAAGGGGGAGGGGATGGCTACACCTTC. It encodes CASSLEGGGDGYTF.